The 30 T cell receptor beta chains presented below share a single source sample, sequenced in a study of T cells expressing NK-cell markers. TCRdb reanalyzed the 5' RACE reads and collapses them to one entry per CDR3 protein, without DNA. The sample includes some 500,000 distinct CDR3 sequences. The sample taken for sequencing was blood T cells: a sorted CD56 or NKG2C T cell subset, CD4+ or CD8+ T cells, or bulk PBMC T cells (not recorded which). These receptors were collected from a woman between 50 and 59 years old in good health.

The rearrangement links TRBV21-1 to TRBJ2-1; TCRdb outputs TRBD1, but without DNA this stays unchecked. TRBV21-1 is given as a pseudogene. There are 19 residues in the CDR3. This CDR3 reads CASSKDSRRRDGDYNEQFF.

This CDR3 is CAINRVLGGTEAFF. The chain has TRBV6-6 and TRBJ1-1; TCRdb's D call of TRBD1 is untestable without DNA. Germline V gene lookup returns CDR1 MNHNY and CDR2 SVGAGI (reference sequence). The CDR3 is 14 residues long.

V gene TRBV11-2 combines with J gene TRBJ2-7. The germline V gene has CDR1 SGHAT and CDR2 FQNNGV. This CDR3 has 11 residues. The CDR3: CASGRFNEQYF.

V is TRBV7-3 and J is TRBJ2-1; TCRdb's D call of TRBD1 is untestable without DNA. This CDR3 is 15 amino acids long. In germline, CDR1 is SGHTA, CDR2 FQGTGA. The CDR3 loop reads CASSLFETGTNEQFF.

The rearrangement joins TRBV11-2 to TRBJ2-4. CDR3 length: 16 residues. Germline V lookup: CDR1 SGHAT, CDR2 FQNNGV. CDR3 loop: CASKKPKGLAKNIQYF.

The chain links TRBV18 to TRBJ1-4; the D call from TCRdb, TRBD1, cannot be confirmed without DNA. The V gene's germline CDR1 is KGHSH and CDR2 LQKENI. CDR3 length equals 14 residues. Here the CDR3 reads CASSAPQGDEKLFF.

The chain is built from TRBV7-9 and TRBJ2-1; the D call from TCRdb, TRBD2, cannot be confirmed without DNA. The V gene's germline CDR1 is SEHNR and CDR2 FQNEAQ (reference sequence). This CDR3 spans 14 amino acids. The CDR3: CASGPGLASNEQFF.

The chain is built from TRBV6-1 and TRBJ2-1; TCRdb's D call, TRBD2, is unchecked because there is no DNA. Germline values: CDR1 MNHNS, CDR2 SASEGT. The CDR3 extends over 16 amino acids. CDR3 residues: CASSVKGLAGDNEQFF.

This CDR3 is CASSQANGRMARTDTQYF. This chain uses TRBV4-1 with TRBJ2-3; TCRdb's assignment of TRBD2 cannot be checked, as there is no DNA. The CDR3 consists of 18 residues. Per germline, CDR1 MGHRA and CDR2 YSYEKL.

The chain carries TRBV6-6 and TRBJ2-6; TCRdb returns TRBD1, unconfirmable since there is no DNA. This CDR3 is 20 amino acids long. Germline V gene lookup returns CDR1 MNHNY and CDR2 SVGAGI (reference sequence). This CDR3 is CASSYSGVTDPLSGANVLTF.

The chain joins TRBV3-1 to TRBJ2-5. CDR1 is LGHDT and CDR2 is YNNKEL in the germline V gene (reference sequence). This CDR3 spans 15 amino acids. CDR3: CASSQGGLIRVTQYF.

The CDR3 protein is CASSYGSPSPLHF. This chain connects TRBV6-5 to TRBJ1-6. The CDR3 covers 13 residues. CDR1 and CDR2 from the germline V gene are MNHEY and SVGAGI.

This rearrangement joins TRBV5-1 to TRBJ2-7; with no DNA, the TCRdb D assignment of TRBD1 cannot be verified. Germline CDR1 reads SGHRS; CDR2 reads YFSETQ. CDR3 length equals 16 residues. Here the CDR3 reads CASSLEGGSRSYEQYF.

The chain couples TRBV9 to TRBJ2-5; without DNA, the TCRdb call of TRBD1 cannot be checked. CDR1 and CDR2 from the germline V gene are SGDLS and YYNGEE. The CDR3 contains 14 residues. CDR3 sequence reads: CASSASQGLETQYF.

The chain is built from TRBV2 and TRBJ1-5; TCRdb names TRBD1, which stays unverified in the absence of DNA. CDR1 and CDR2 (germline): SNHLY, FYNNEI. The CDR3 runs to 14 residues. CDR3 region: CASTRGTANQPQHF.

The chain couples TRBV9 to TRBJ2-2; TCRdb's assignment of TRBD1 cannot be checked, as there is no DNA. This CDR3 contains 15 residues. The V gene's germline CDR1 is SGDLS and CDR2 YYNGEE. The CDR3 sequence: CASSVGSGGTGELFF.

The J gene is TRBJ2-1, the V gene TRBV5-1. The V gene's germline CDR1 is SGHRS and CDR2 YFSETQ. The CDR3 totals 14 residues. Here the CDR3 reads CASSLDKPYNEQFF.

J is TRBJ1-2 and V is TRBV20-1; TCRdb selects TRBD1, and the lack of DNA leaves this call unchecked. This CDR3 contains 17 residues. Germline V lookup: CDR1 DFQATT, CDR2 SNEGSKA (reference sequence). CDR3 amino acids: CSARGWTGGEGGYGYTF.

The rearrangement links TRBV6-5 to TRBJ1-1; with no DNA, the TCRdb D assignment of TRBD1 cannot be verified. Germline CDR1 is MNHEY and CDR2 is SVGAGI. The length of the CDR3 is 14 residues. CDR3 region: CASKVTGGNTEAFF.

This chain links TRBV20-1 with TRBJ2-2; the D call from TCRdb, TRBD1, cannot be confirmed without DNA. The CDR3 runs 15 residues. Germline CDR1 is DFQATT and CDR2 is SNEGSKA (reference sequence). CDR3 in amino acids: CSARVEAGQTGELFF.

CDR3 sequence reads: CAISESKSSGEQFF. The chain recombines TRBV10-3 with TRBJ2-1; TCRdb designates TRBD1, a call that cannot be tested without DNA. There are 14 residues in the CDR3. Germline CDR1 reads ENHRY; CDR2 reads SYGVKD.

V is TRBV14 and J is TRBJ2-5; TCRdb picks TRBD2, but there is no DNA to check that call. Germline loops: CDR1 SGHDN, CDR2 FVKESK. The CDR3 totals 16 residues. The CDR3 sequence is CASSQAPGLGEETQYF.

This chain connects TRBV20-1 to TRBJ2-2; lacking DNA, the TRBD1 call made by TCRdb goes unchecked. CDR1 and CDR2 from the germline V gene are DFQATT and SNEGSKA (reference sequence). This CDR3 is built from 16 residues. The CDR3 loop is CSARSGQGANTGELFF.

This chain uses TRBV21-1 with TRBJ2-5; TCRdb outputs TRBD2, but without DNA this stays unchecked. TRBV21-1 is annotated as a pseudogene. The CDR3 consists of 17 residues. The chain's CDR3 is CASSGYGTSGNGETQYF.

The CDR3 loop reads CASQALTGAITGELFF. J is TRBJ2-2 and V is TRBV5-6; as DNA is missing, the TRBD1 call by TCRdb cannot be tested. The CDR3 contains 16 residues. The V gene's germline CDR1 is SGHDT and CDR2 YYEEEE.

The chain has TRBV10-3 and TRBJ2-3; lacking DNA, the TRBD2 call made by TCRdb goes unchecked. This CDR3 is built from 16 residues. Germline V CDR1 and CDR2: ENHRY, SYGVKD. This CDR3 reads CAISGGTSDISDTQYF.

The chain employs TRBV12-5 and TRBJ2-1; the TCRdb D gene call, TRBD2, has no DNA to confirm it. CDR3 size: 15 residues. Germline-derived CDR1 and CDR2 are LGHNT and FRNRAP. The CDR3 sequence: CASGLTGLAGGEQFF.

This chain uses TRBV7-8 with TRBJ1-4. The CDR3 sequence is 16 residues long. CDR1 is SGHVS and CDR2 is FQNEAQ in the germline V gene. This CDR3 reads CASSPNRVATNEKLFF.

The chain links TRBV9 to TRBJ2-1; TCRdb returns TRBD2, unconfirmable since there is no DNA. Germline V gene sequence: CDR1 SGDLS, CDR2 YYNGEE. The CDR3 is 15 residues long. Here the CDR3 reads CASSVVGGSVVEQFF.

This sequence joins TRBV30 and TRBJ2-1; TCRdb gives TRBD2 as the D gene, but with no DNA this cannot be confirmed. The CDR3 covers 13 residues. Germline loops: CDR1 GTSNPN, CDR2 SVGIG (reference sequence). The CDR3: CAWSVGSRYEQFF.